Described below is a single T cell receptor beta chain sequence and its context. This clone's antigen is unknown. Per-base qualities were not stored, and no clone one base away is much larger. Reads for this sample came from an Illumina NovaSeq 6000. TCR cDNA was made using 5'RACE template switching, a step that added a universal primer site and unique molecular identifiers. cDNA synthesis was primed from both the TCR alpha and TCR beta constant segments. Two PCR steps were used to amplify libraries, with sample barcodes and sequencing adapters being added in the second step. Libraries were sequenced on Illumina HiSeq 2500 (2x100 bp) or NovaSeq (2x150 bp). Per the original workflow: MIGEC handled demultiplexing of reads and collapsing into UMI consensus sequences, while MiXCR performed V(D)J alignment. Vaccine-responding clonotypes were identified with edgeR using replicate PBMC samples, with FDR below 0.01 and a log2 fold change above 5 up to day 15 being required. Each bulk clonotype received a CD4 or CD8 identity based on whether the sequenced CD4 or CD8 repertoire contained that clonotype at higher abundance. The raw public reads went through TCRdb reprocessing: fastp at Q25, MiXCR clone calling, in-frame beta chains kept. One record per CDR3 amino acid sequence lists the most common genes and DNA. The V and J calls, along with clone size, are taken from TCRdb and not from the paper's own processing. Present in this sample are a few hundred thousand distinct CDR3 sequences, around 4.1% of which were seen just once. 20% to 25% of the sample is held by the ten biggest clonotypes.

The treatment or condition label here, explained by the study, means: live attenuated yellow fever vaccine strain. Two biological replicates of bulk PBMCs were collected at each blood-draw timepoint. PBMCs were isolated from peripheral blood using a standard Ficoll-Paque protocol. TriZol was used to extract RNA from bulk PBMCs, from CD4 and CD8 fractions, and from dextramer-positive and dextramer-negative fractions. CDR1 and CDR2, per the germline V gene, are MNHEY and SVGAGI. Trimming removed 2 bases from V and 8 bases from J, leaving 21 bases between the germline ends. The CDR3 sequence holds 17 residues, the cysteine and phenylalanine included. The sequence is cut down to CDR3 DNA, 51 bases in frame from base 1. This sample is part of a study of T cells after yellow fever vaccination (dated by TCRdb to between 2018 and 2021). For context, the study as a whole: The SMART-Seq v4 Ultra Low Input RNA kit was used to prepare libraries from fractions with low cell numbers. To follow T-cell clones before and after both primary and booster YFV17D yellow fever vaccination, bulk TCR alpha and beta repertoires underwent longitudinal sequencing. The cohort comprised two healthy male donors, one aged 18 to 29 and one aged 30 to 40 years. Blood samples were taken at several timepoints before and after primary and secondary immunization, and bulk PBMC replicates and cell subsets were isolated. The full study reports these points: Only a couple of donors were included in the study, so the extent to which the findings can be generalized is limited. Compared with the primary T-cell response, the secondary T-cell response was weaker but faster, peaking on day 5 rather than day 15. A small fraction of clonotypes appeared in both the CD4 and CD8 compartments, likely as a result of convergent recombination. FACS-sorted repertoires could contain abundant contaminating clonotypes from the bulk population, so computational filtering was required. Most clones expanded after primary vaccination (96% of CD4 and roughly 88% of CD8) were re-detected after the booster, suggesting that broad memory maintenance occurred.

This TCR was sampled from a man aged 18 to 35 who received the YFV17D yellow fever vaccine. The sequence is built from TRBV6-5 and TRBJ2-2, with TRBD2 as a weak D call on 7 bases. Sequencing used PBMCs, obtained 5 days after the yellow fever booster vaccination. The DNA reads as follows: TGTGCCAGCAGTTACACCGAAGCTACGGGGGGCCTGGGGGAGCTGTTTTTT. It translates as CASSYTEATGGLGELFF.